This T cell receptor (beta chain) stems from a study of T cell responses to AZD1222 COVID-19 vaccine. Study results and caveats: At study baseline, merely a handful of AZD1222 recipients were seropositive. A reported finding is that nearly half of spike-specific TCRs target unmutated variant regions.

Clones were sequenced by immunoSEQ multiplex PCR, and TCRdb holds only the in-frame ones, with some missing. Of 75,000 to 80,000 clones in the sample, 85% to 90% were seen once. Worth noting for this clone: Its antigen is as yet unknown.

Germline-derived CDR1 and CDR2 are SGHNT and YYREEE (reference sequence). J was trimmed by 4 bases and V by 2 bases; bases with no gene match: 4. The CDR3 consists of 14 residues. V and J are TRBV5-4 and TRBJ2-7, with TRBD2 matching 9 bases. The material sequenced was peripheral blood, taken 28 days after the second AZD1222 dose. The sequence derives from an adult who received the AZD1222 COVID-19 vaccine. CDR3 sequence reads: CASSFGTSHYEQYF. The DNA of the CDR3 is TGTGCCAGCAGCTTCGGGACTAGCCATTACGAGCAGTACTTC.